A single sample is the source of the 29 T cell receptor beta chains below, sequenced in a study of CD8 T cells in Susac syndrome (dated by TCRdb to between 2017 and 2020). Library method: the immunoSEQ multiplex PCR assay. RNA was extracted using the RNeasy kit, and roughly 0.45 to 1 ug of the RNA was reverse transcribed with random hexamers. TCRdb ran its own pipeline on the public reads, namely fastp trimming at Q25 and MiXCR clone calling, and kept in-frame beta chains. Here each entry gathers all rows of one CDR3 protein and keeps the most common genes and DNA. This sample comprises approximately 170,000 distinct CDR3 sequences, about 91% of them detected only once. The top ten constitute 0.065% to 0.1% of the sample. The sequenced sample consisted of CD4+ T cells from PBMCs. The source of these receptors is a human donor in good health.

V is TRBV29-1 and J is TRBJ2-2; 7 nucleotides agree with TRBD1. J lost 7 bases, V lost 3 bases, and 5 bases had no gene match. The CDR3 has 13 amino acids. CDR1 and CDR2 from the germline V gene are SQVTM and ANQGSEA. CDR3 in amino acids: CSVDRAGGGELFF. The CDR3 DNA is TGCAGCGTTGATAGGGCAGGGGGCGGGGAGCTGTTTTTT.

The rearrangement links TRBV3-1 to TRBJ2-5, with D possibly called TRBD1 or TRBD2 (5 bases each). Germline loops: CDR1 LGHDT, CDR2 YNNKEL (reference sequence). The CDR3 covers 14 residues. V gave up 4 bases and J gave up 6 bases, with 15 bases separating them. CDR3 sequence reads: CASSPGPIRQTQYF. The CDR3 DNA is TGTGCCAGCAGCCCGGGACCTATAAGGCAGACCCAGTACTTC.

The gene calls are TRBV2 and TRBJ2-1; no firm D call. Per the germline V gene, CDR1 is SNHLY and CDR2 is FYNNEI. V lost 10 bases and J 7 bases, leaving 17 bases between the germline ends. This CDR3 has 13 amino acids. The CDR3 sequence is CAIPKTSENEQFF. CDR3 bases: TGTGCCATCCCGAAGACCTCGGAAAATGAGCAGTTCTTC.

The CDR3, as DNA: TGTGCCAGTAGTACCGCACTAGCGGGAGCATACGAGCAGTACTTC. Its protein product is CASSTALAGAYEQYF. The chain joins TRBV19 to TRBJ2-7, with 11 bases lining up with TRBD2. The V gene end was trimmed by 4 bases and the J gene end by 4 bases; junction bases not matched to a gene: 6. CDR1 and CDR2 from the germline V gene are LNHDA and SQIVND (reference sequence). CDR3 length: 15 residues.

This sequence joins TRBV7-7 and TRBJ1-3, with a possible D match to TRBD1 (6 bases). V lost 5 bases, J lost 4 bases, and 12 bases lay in between. This CDR3 region has 14 residues. Germline-derived CDR1 and CDR2 are SSHAT and FNYEAQ (reference sequence). The CDR3 reads CASSPDRFGNTIYF. CDR3 DNA sequence: TGTGCCAGCAGCCCTGACAGGTTCGGAAACACCATATATTTT.

The gene calls are TRBV20-1 and TRBJ1-1; D is unclear. V shed 6 bases and J shed 3 bases, with 14 bases lying between them. The CDR3 has 13 residues. Germline V gives CDR1 DFQATT, CDR2 SNEGSKA (reference sequence). CDR3 sequence: CSASLWEYTEAFF. The CDR3 nucleotides read TGCAGTGCCTCCCTGTGGGAGTACACTGAAGCTTTCTTT.

The chain is built from TRBV4-1 and TRBJ1-5; D is ambiguous. The CDR3 contains 12 residues. Trimming stripped 3 bases from V and 6 bases from J, with 6 bases between. Germline V gene data show CDR1 as MGHRA and CDR2 as YSYEKL. In DNA, the CDR3 is TGCGCCAGCAGCCACTCCGGTCAGCCCCAGCATTTT. Translation gives CASSHSGQPQHF.

The V gene is TRBV5-1, the J gene TRBJ2-2; D not resolved. V gave up 7 bases and J gave up 1 base, with 11 bases separating them. The CDR3 has 14 amino acids. Per germline, CDR1 SGHRS and CDR2 YFSETQ. CDR3 nucleotide sequence: TGCGCCAGCTTAGGGTCAGGGAACACCGGGGAGCTGTTTTTT. Translated, it gives CASLGSGNTGELFF. The full variable domain, rest sourced from reference TRBV5-1 and TRBJ2-2, is KAGVTQTPRYLIKTRGQQVTLSCSPISGHRSVSWYQQTPGQGLQFLFEYFSETQRNKGNFPGRFSGRQFSNSRSEMNVSTLELGDSALYLCASLGSGNTGELFFGEGSRLTVL.

This rearrangement joins TRBV7-9 to TRBJ2-7, with D possibly being TRBD1 (6 bases). Germline values: CDR1 SEHNR, CDR2 FQNEAQ (reference sequence). This CDR3 region has 14 residues. Trimming took off 8 bases at V and 5 bases at J, with 19 bases between the two ends. The DNA for the CDR3 is TGTGCCAGCCTACTTGGGGGAACAGGGAACGAGCAGTACTTC. Protein sequence: CASLLGGTGNEQYF.

The chain couples TRBV7-2 to TRBJ1-1; D gene unclear. Germline V gives CDR1 SGHTA, CDR2 FQGNSA. Deletions cut 7 bases from V and 3 bases from J, with 12 bases between. CDR3 length: 13 residues. The CDR3 spells CASMIDRYTEAFF. CDR3 DNA: TGTGCCAGCATGATAGACCGGTACACTGAAGCTTTCTTT.

The chain uses TRBV4-3 and TRBJ2-5; D uncertain. CDR3 size: 13 residues. With 5 bases removed from V and 5 bases from J, the gap between germline ends came to 12 bases. CDR1 and CDR2 from the germline V gene are LGHNA and YSLEER. The CDR3 loop is CASSDHRRETQYF. CDR3 DNA sequence: TGCGCCAGCAGCGATCACCGAAGGGAGACCCAGTACTTC.

This chain links TRBV7-8 with TRBJ1-1; TRBD1 matches 7 bases. There are 14 residues in the CDR3. Germline V gene lookup returns CDR1 SGHVS and CDR2 FQNEAQ. The ends lost 1 base at V and 5 bases at J; junction bases unmatched: 4. CDR3 nucleotide sequence: TGTGCCAGCAGCTTAGTAGGGACAGAGACTGAAGCTTTCTTT. Translation gives CASSLVGTETEAFF.

The rearrangement uses TRBV18 and TRBJ2-5; D is undetermined. V lost 2 bases and J 2 bases, leaving 6 bases between the germline ends. The V gene's germline CDR1 is KGHSH and CDR2 LQKENI. CDR3 length: 13 amino acids. The CDR3 DNA sequence: TGTGCCAGCTCACCAATGGAGCAAGAGACCCAGTACTTC. The encoded protein is CASSPMEQETQYF.

This sequence joins TRBV27 and TRBJ2-7; 9 bases match TRBD1. J lost 3 bases, V lost 5 bases, and 8 bases had no gene match. The germline V gene encodes CDR1 MNHEY and CDR2 SMNVEV (reference sequence). This CDR3 region has 15 residues. CDR3 protein: CASSTPGQGIYEQYF. CDR3 DNA: TGTGCCAGCAGTACCCCGGGACAGGGTATCTACGAGCAGTACTTC.

CDR3 loop: CASSYGTLLSNQPQHF. CDR3 DNA sequence: TGTGCCAGCAGTTACGGTACACTCCTTAGCAATCAGCCCCAGCATTTT. This rearrangement joins TRBV6-6 to TRBJ1-5; no clear D gene. Germline CDR1 and CDR2: MNHNY and SVGAGI (reference sequence). V was clipped by 2 bases and J by 0 bases, with 11 bases between them. The CDR3 has 16 amino acids.

The chain joins TRBV3-1 to TRBJ1-2; no clear D gene. This CDR3 contains 13 residues. The ends were cut back, 0 bases at V and 8 bases at J, with 10 bases in the middle. The germline gives CDR1 LGHDT, CDR2 YNNKEL (reference sequence). CDR3 protein: CASSQDSILGYTF. In nucleotides, the CDR3 is TGTGCCAGCAGCCAAGATTCGATATTGGGCTACACCTTC.

The chain joins TRBV4-3 to TRBJ2-5; D gene unclear. Trimming took off 1 base at V and 3 bases at J, with 6 bases between the two ends. The CDR3 is made up of 13 amino acids. Germline V gene lookup returns CDR1 LGHNA and CDR2 YSLEER. The chain's CDR3 is CASSQVVKETQYF. The DNA of the CDR3 is TGCGCCAGCAGCCAAGTGGTAAAAGAGACCCAGTACTTC.

The chain has TRBV7-9 and TRBJ2-2; D is unresolved. The ends were cut back, 2 bases at V and 0 bases at J, with 13 bases in the middle. The germline V gene encodes CDR1 SEHNR and CDR2 FQNEAQ (reference sequence). The CDR3 is made up of 17 amino acids. CDR3 sequence: CASSLKAGLANTGELFF. CDR3 nucleotide sequence: TGTGCCAGCAGCTTAAAGGCCGGGCTAGCGAACACCGGGGAGCTGTTTTTT.

CDR3 sequence (DNA): TGCGCCAGCAGGCAAGGAGGGGCGAACACCGGGGAGCTGTTTTTT. It codes for CASRQGGANTGELFF. The chain carries TRBV5-1 and TRBJ2-2, with a weak D call TRBD2 (6 bases). CDR3 size: 15 residues. The germline V and J ends were trimmed by 5 bases and 0 bases, with 11 bases remaining between them. Germline V gene sequence: CDR1 SGHRS, CDR2 YFSETQ.

The genes are TRBV27 and TRBJ1-1; 8 nucleotides align to TRBD1. Germline V lookup: CDR1 MNHEY, CDR2 SMNVEV (reference sequence). This CDR3 comprises 14 residues. V was pared by 5 bases and J by 8 bases, with 10 bases of the junction left unmatched. CDR3: CASSQTRTGNEAFF. The CDR3 DNA reads TGTGCCAGCAGTCAAACTCGGACAGGGAACGAAGCTTTCTTT.

This chain connects TRBV29-1 to TRBJ2-1; 10 nucleotides line up with TRBD2. Germline V CDR1 and CDR2: SQVTM, ANQGSEA. V dropped 7 bases and J dropped 5; count of bases not matched to a gene: 17. The CDR3 consists of 17 residues. The DNA for the CDR3 is TGCAGCGGAATGACAGGGCCGGGTGGACTAGCGGACAATGAGCAGTTCTTC. Its translation is CSGMTGPGGLADNEQFF.

V and J are TRBV7-2 and TRBJ2-1, with 9 bases aligning to TRBD2. CDR1 is SGHTA, CDR2 FQGNSA, per germline. The V gene end was trimmed by 4 bases and the J gene end by 5 bases; junction bases not matched to a gene: 3. This CDR3 is built from 14 residues. CDR3 bases: TGTGCCAGCAGCTCGGGACTAGCTCACAATGAGCAGTTCTTC. Protein sequence: CASSSGLAHNEQFF.

V and J are TRBV12-3 or TRBV12-4 and TRBJ1-1, with a tentative D call TRBD1 (5 bases). CDR3 length: 12 residues. V was shortened by 3 bases and J by 9 bases, with 11 bases between the two germline ends. CDR3 amino acids: CASSFSRAKAFF. In nucleotides, the CDR3 is TGTGCCAGCAGTTTCAGCAGGGCTAAAGCTTTCTTT.

The chain recombines TRBV6-1 with TRBJ1-3; no definite D call. The CDR3 runs 13 residues. Trimming cost V 9 bases and J 0 bases, with 9 bases left between them. Germline-derived CDR1 and CDR2 are MNHNS and SASEGT. The CDR3, as DNA: TGTGCCAGTATAGGCAGCTCTGGAAACACCATATATTTT. It is translated as CASIGSSGNTIYF.

V gene TRBV7-9 combines with J gene TRBJ2-5; TRBD1 matches at 8 bases. J was trimmed by 4 bases and V by 5 bases; bases with no gene match: 6. Per germline, CDR1 SEHNR and CDR2 FQNEAQ (reference sequence). CDR3 length: 14 residues. The CDR3 DNA follows: TGTGCCAGCAGCCGGACAGGGATGGCAGAGACCCAGTACTTC. Amino acid sequence: CASSRTGMAETQYF.

The rearrangement uses TRBV7-3 and TRBJ2-7; tentatively, D is TRBD1 (6 bases). The germline CDR1 and CDR2 sequences are SGHTA and FQGTGA. This CDR3 is 15 amino acids long. With 3 bases removed from V and 4 bases from J, the gap between germline ends came to 16 bases. Written as DNA, the CDR3 is TGTGCCAGCAGCTTCCGACCCGGGACACCTTACGAGCAGTACTTC. This gives the protein CASSFRPGTPYEQYF.

This chain connects TRBV20-1 to TRBJ2-7; TRBD2 agrees at 7 bases. The CDR3 length is 14 residues. Germline V lookup: CDR1 DFQATT, CDR2 SNEGSKA (reference sequence). V lost 5 bases to trimming and J lost 0 bases; unmatched junction nucleotides: 7. This chain's CDR3 is CSAPGGGTSYEQYF. As DNA, the CDR3 is TGCAGTGCTCCCGGGGGAGGGACCTCCTACGAGCAGTACTTC.

In this sample, this clonotype turned up a few times. The genes are TRBV29-1 and TRBJ2-5; D gene unclear. Trimming removed 5 bases from V and 1 base from J, with 17 bases in between. Germline V gene sequence: CDR1 SQVTM, CDR2 ANQGSEA. This CDR3 region has 15 residues. As DNA, the CDR3 is TGCAGCGTTTCGAACTCCTTCAGTGGCCAAGAGACCCAGTACTTC. Its translation: CSVSNSFSGQETQYF.

CDR3 sequence (DNA): TGTGCCAGCAGCTTGGTTCCGGGGAACTATGGCTACACCTTC. Translating gives CASSLVPGNYGYTF. V is TRBV5-8 and J is TRBJ1-2; D gene uncertain. The CDR3 loop spans 14 amino acids. V lost 0 bases to trimming and J lost 2 bases, with 8 bases between them. CDR1 is SGHTS and CDR2 is YDEGEE in the germline V gene.